Presented here are 2 T cell receptor beta chains from one specimen sequenced in a study of cytomegalovirus exposure and HLA in healthy donors. The PCR was carried out with 60 Vbeta primers and 13 Jbeta primers. TCRdb's table, derived via immunoSEQ multiplex PCR, lists solely in-frame clones and lacks some. Seen in this sample are 150,000 or so clones; the ten most common clones hold 1.5% to 2%. Sequences were obtained from PBMCs. The receptors come from a middle-aged woman in good health and CMV-seropositive.

The J gene is TRBJ1-3, the V gene TRBV9; 8 nucleotides line up with TRBD1. The germline V gene has CDR1 SGDLS and CDR2 YYNGEE. The CDR3 has 15 residues. The trim removed 2 bases at V and 9 bases at J, leaving 10 bases unmatched. CDR3 residues: CASSVFGTGLGTIYF. CDR3 in DNA: TGTGCCAGCAGCGTGTTCGGGACAGGACTGGGCACCATATATTTT.

The V gene is TRBV28, the J gene TRBJ2-5; 8 nucleotides match TRBD2. Looked up from germline, CDR1 is MDHEN and CDR2 is SYDVKM. This CDR3 spans 13 amino acids. With 6 bases clipped from V and 11 bases from J, the junction kept 11 bases outside the gene matches. The CDR3 sequence: CASRRAGVEEQYF. The DNA of the CDR3 is TGTGCCAGCAGGCGAGCGGGAGTAGAAGAGCAGTACTTC. Full variable domain (rest looked up from reference TRBV28 and TRBJ2-5): DVKVTQSSRYLVKRTGEKVFLECVQDMDHENMFWYRQDPGLGLRLIYFSYDVKMKEKGDIPEGYSVSREKKERFSLILESASTNQTSMYLCASRRAGVEEQYFGPGTRLLVL.